These T cell receptor beta chains were read from a single sample in a study of Ad26.COV2.S vaccination and SARS-CoV-2 variants. Assay: immunoSEQ multiplex PCR; the TCRdb copy retains only in-frame clones and omits some. Among 400,000 to 450,000 clones, 80% to 95% were seen once, and the ten largest hold about 4.4%. This specimen consisted of peripheral blood, obtained in a trial of Ad26.COV2.S vaccine versus placebo. The receptors originated from a person between 18 and 65 years old who received the Ad26.COV2.S COVID-19 vaccine or a placebo. CDR3s include the opening cysteine and the closing phenylalanine or tryptophan. A D gene is named only where the DNA matches it firmly. Size tells how often a clone was seen (once, few, many) or the class of an expanded clone, and some rows leave it out.

D	size	V	J	CDR3	DNA
TRBD2	NA	TRBV11-2	TRBJ2-7	CASSHRLAGELGEQYF	TGTGCCAGCAGCCATCGACTAGCGGGAGAATTAGGCGAGCAGTACTTC
NA	NA	TRBV7-2	TRBJ2-7	CASSDSYEQYF	TGTGCCAGCAGTGACTCCTACGAGCAGTACTTC
NA	once	TRBV9	TRBJ1-1	CASSPRVAEAFF	TGTGCCAGCAGCCCCAGGGTCGCTGAAGCTTTCTTT
NA	NA	TRBV27	TRBJ2-1	CASRSVGRSVYEQFF	TGTGCCAGCAGGTCCGTTGGGCGGAGTGTTTATGAGCAGTTCTTC
TRBD1	NA	TRBV28	TRBJ2-1	CATLGQGYNEQFF	TGTGCCACCTTGGGACAGGGGTACAATGAGCAGTTCTTC
TRBD2	NA	TRBV28	TRBJ2-1	CASSPGLAGVREQFF	TGTGCCAGCAGTCCCGGACTAGCGGGAGTTCGTGAGCAGTTCTTC
NA	few	TRBV3-1/TRBV3-2	TRBJ2-1	CASRLEYNEQFF	TGTGCCAGCAGGCTAGAGTACAATGAGCAGTTCTTC
NA	NA	TRBV4-1	TRBJ2-2	CASSQGGWLSGELFF	TGCGCCAGCAGCCAAGGCGGGTGGTTATCGGGGGAGCTGTTTTTT
TRBD1	few	TRBV10-3	TRBJ1-6	CAISSPGQGRQSPLHF	TGTGCCATCAGTTCACCAGGACAGGGGCGGCAATCACCCCTCCACTTT
TRBD1	once	TRBV4-3	TRBJ1-6	CASSQAGQGNSPLHF	TGCGCCAGCAGCCAAGCGGGACAGGGGAATTCACCCCTCCACTTT
TRBD1	once	TRBV29-1	TRBJ2-1	CSARDSPRIVNEQFF	TGCAGCGCCCGGGACAGCCCCCGGATTGTCAATGAGCAGTTCTTC
TRBD1	once	TRBV2	TRBJ1-2	CASSWTGDYGYTF	TGTGCCAGCAGTTGGACAGGGGACTATGGCTACACCTTC
TRBD2	NA	TRBV10-3	TRBJ2-4	CAISEASGSPKNIQYF	TGTGCCATCAGTGAGGCTAGCGGGAGCCCCAAAAACATTCAGTACTTC
TRBD1	NA	TRBV11-2	TRBJ1-1	CASSLGVGGPTEAFF	TGTGCCAGCAGCTTAGGGGTAGGGGGCCCCACTGAAGCTTTCTTT
NA	NA	TRBV18	TRBJ2-7	CASSPGQDEQYF	TGTGCCAGCTCACCGGGGCAGGACGAGCAGTACTTC
NA	NA	TRBV5-4	TRBJ2-1	CASSFPVGDEQFF	TGTGCCAGCAGCTTCCCGGTGGGGGATGAGCAGTTCTTC
TRBD1	NA	TRBV19	TRBJ2-1	CASSILPGQGGNEQFF	TGTGCCAGTAGTATACTCCCGGGACAGGGGGGGAATGAGCAGTTCTTC
NA	NA	TRBV19	TRBJ2-1	CASSLGRHNEQFF	TGTGCCAGTAGTCTGGGGCGTCACAATGAGCAGTTCTTC
NA	NA	TRBV4-1	TRBJ1-2	CASSQVEGFAIAYGYTF	TGCGCCAGCAGCCAAGTCGAAGGATTTGCCATTGCCTATGGCTACACCTTC
TRBD2	NA	TRBV11-2	TRBJ2-3	CASSLEGGPIDTQYF	TGTGCCAGCAGCTTAGAGGGAGGGCCAATAGATACGCAGTATTTT
TRBD1	NA	TRBV7-9	TRBJ2-3	CASSSRTGPSTDTQYF	TGTGCCAGCAGCTCCCGGACAGGACCTAGCACAGATACGCAGTATTTT
NA	NA	TRBV19	TRBJ1-5	CASSMGEQPQHF	TGTGCCAGTAGTATGGGTGAACAGCCCCAGCATTTT
NA	few	TRBV30	TRBJ1-6	CASENLGTRNSPLHF	TGTGCCTCCGAAAACCTCGGGACCCGTAATTCACCCCTCCACTTT
NA	once	TRBV3-1/TRBV3-2	TRBJ2-1	CASTYRSSYNEQFF	TGTGCCAGCACCTACAGAAGCTCCTACAATGAGCAGTTCTTC
TRBD2	NA	TRBV28	TRBJ2-7	CASSSGTSGRSGTGYEQYF	TGTGCCAGCAGTTCAGGGACTAGCGGGAGATCGGGAACGGGCTACGAGCAGTACTTC
TRBD2	NA	TRBV5-1	TRBJ2-1	CASSTGLAAYNEQFF	TGCGCCAGCAGCACGGGACTAGCGGCCTACAATGAGCAGTTCTTC
NA	NA	TRBV7-4	TRBJ2-7	CASSRRVKTYEQYF	TGTGCCAGCAGTCGCCGTGTTAAGACCTACGAGCAGTACTTC
TRBD2	NA	TRBV4-1	TRBJ2-7	CASSQGPSGPYEQYF	TGCGCCAGCAGCCAAGGGCCTAGCGGACCCTACGAGCAGTACTTC
TRBD2	NA	TRBV4-1	TRBJ2-3	CASSQDYRPGLAGGLSTDTQYF	TGCGCCAGCAGCCAAGATTATAGGCCTGGACTAGCGGGAGGTCTTAGCACAGATACGCAGTATTTT
NA	NA	TRBV19	TRBJ2-7	CASSILHIPYSYEQYF	TGTGCCAGTAGTATACTCCACATCCCTTATTCCTACGAGCAGTACTTC
NA	once	TRBV19	TRBJ2-2	CASSIEAGGRVTGELFF	TGTGCCAGTAGTATAGAAGCCGGCGGTCGGGTCACCGGGGAGCTGTTTTTT
TRBD2	NA	TRBV5-1	TRBJ2-1	CASSRGLAESSAYNEQFF	TGCGCCAGCAGTCGGGGACTAGCGGAGTCCTCCGCCTACAATGAGCAGTTCTTC
TRBD1	NA	TRBV19	TRBJ1-5	CASCDRGRVSNQPQHF	TGTGCCAGTTGCGACAGGGGGCGCGTGAGCAATCAGCCCCAGCATTTT
TRBD1	NA	TRBV9	TRBJ2-2	CASSGQGLRPGELFF	TGTGCCAGCAGCGGACAGGGCCTCAGGCCCGGGGAGCTGTTTTTT
TRBD2	NA	TRBV6-4	TRBJ2-7	CASSDPRGGTENEQYF	TGTGCCAGCAGTGACCCAAGGGGAGGGACGGAGAACGAGCAGTACTTC
NA	NA	TRBV9	TRBJ1-1	CASSVSWTDGNTEAFF	TGTGCCAGCAGCGTTAGTTGGACGGACGGGAACACTGAAGCTTTCTTT
NA	NA	TRBV27	TRBJ1-2	CASSLAASFNYGYTF	TGTGCCAGCAGTTTGGCAGCCTCATTTAACTATGGCTACACCTTC
TRBD2	few	TRBV6-6	TRBJ2-5	CASRPTSGQETQYF	TGTGCCAGCAGACCTACTAGCGGTCAAGAGACCCAGTACTTC
NA	NA	TRBV24-1	TRBJ2-5	CATSDASGRIQETQYF	TGTGCCACCAGTGATGCCTCCGGACGGATACAAGAGACCCAGTACTTC
TRBD2	NA	TRBV7-3	TRBJ2-1	CASSLLAGDNEQFF	TGTGCCAGCAGCTTACTAGCGGGAGATAATGAGCAGTTCTTC
NA	NA	TRBV15	TRBJ1-3	CATSRDAGTNTGNTIYF	TGTGCCACCAGCAGAGACGCCGGGACAAATACTGGAAACACCATATATTTT